Listed below are T cell receptor beta chains from one sample, sequenced in a study of regulatory dendritic cells for organ transplantation. Clones were sequenced by immunoSEQ multiplex PCR, and TCRdb holds only the in-frame ones, with some missing. The sample holds 11,000 or so clones, about 75% seen once. Sequenced: memory CD8+ T cells from blood. These receptors all come from a human donor in good health. Both conserved end residues are part of each CDR3. The D gene is left open where the match is weak. The listing skips clone size in some rows; elsewhere it reads once, few, many or a size class.

CDR3 DNA: TGCGCCAGCAGCCAAGACAGCTGGACAGGGAATGAAAAACTGTTTTTT
CDR3 protein: CASSQDSWTGNEKLFF
J gene: TRBJ1-4
D gene: TRBD1
V gene: TRBV4-3
clone size: NA

CDR3 DNA: TGCAGCGTTGGTTCACGGCTTGAAGCTTTCTTT
CDR3 protein: CSVGSRLEAFF
J gene: TRBJ1-1
D gene: NA
V gene: TRBV29-1
clone size: NA

CDR3 DNA: TGTGCCAGCAGCCCATTCCAGGGACCGTCCTACGAGCAGTACTTC
CDR3 protein: CASSPFQGPSYEQYF
J gene: TRBJ2-7
D gene: NA
V gene: TRBV7-8
clone size: few

CDR3 DNA: TGTGCCAGTAGTCGTATTGGTATGGACCAAGAGACCCAGTACTTC
CDR3 protein: CASSRIGMDQETQYF
J gene: TRBJ2-5
D gene: NA
V gene: TRBV19
clone size: NA

CDR3 DNA: TGTGCCAGCAGCCCTACCGACTCAAGTGGCACCTACGAGCAGTACTTC
CDR3 protein: CASSPTDSSGTYEQYF
J gene: TRBJ2-7
D gene: NA
V gene: TRBV7-9
clone size: NA

CDR3 DNA: TGTGCCAGCAGCTCTTACGGACTAGAGCAGTTCTTC
CDR3 protein: CASSSYGLEQFF
J gene: TRBJ2-1
D gene: NA
V gene: TRBV7-2
clone size: few

CDR3 DNA: TGTGCCAGCAGTTTCAAAGGCCCATCCTATAGCAATCAGCCCCAGCATTTT
CDR3 protein: CASSFKGPSYSNQPQHF
J gene: TRBJ1-5
D gene: NA
V gene: TRBV27
clone size: few

CDR3 DNA: TGTGCCAGCGACTACTCCCGGGGGGGATCAGATACGCAGTATTTT
CDR3 protein: CASDYSRGGSDTQYF
J gene: TRBJ2-3
D gene: TRBD2
V gene: TRBV6-1
clone size: NA

CDR3 DNA: TGTGCCAGTAGTCTCGACAGCTCCTACGAGCAGTACTTC
CDR3 protein: CASSLDSSYEQYF
J gene: TRBJ2-7
D gene: NA
V gene: TRBV19
clone size: once

CDR3 DNA: TGTGCCAGCAGCGTATGGAGCGGCGGGTGGAAGTTCTTC
CDR3 protein: CASSVWSGGWKFF
J gene: TRBJ2-1
D gene: NA
V gene: TRBV9
clone size: NA

CDR3 DNA: TGTGCCAGCAGTCTTAGGGGGACAGGGGGTTTAGCTAACTATGGCTACACCTTC
CDR3 protein: CASSLRGTGGLANYGYTF
J gene: TRBJ1-2
D gene: TRBD1
V gene: TRBV2
clone size: NA

CDR3 DNA: TGTGCCAGCAGCGAAACTAGCGGCCAAGAGACCCAGTACTTC
CDR3 protein: CASSETSGQETQYF
J gene: TRBJ2-5
D gene: TRBD2
V gene: TRBV7-3
clone size: NA

CDR3 DNA: TGTGCCTGGAGTCGAGGGACTAGCGGGTACACAGATACGCAGTATTTT
CDR3 protein: CAWSRGTSGYTDTQYF
J gene: TRBJ2-3
D gene: TRBD2
V gene: TRBV30
clone size: NA

CDR3 DNA: TGTGCCAGCAGTTTCCGAGGGAGTAAGGACGAGCAGTACTTC
CDR3 protein: CASSFRGSKDEQYF
J gene: TRBJ2-7
D gene: NA
V gene: TRBV27
clone size: NA

CDR3 DNA: TGCAGCGTTCAGGGTGAACTCTACGAGCAGTACTTC
CDR3 protein: CSVQGELYEQYF
J gene: TRBJ2-7
D gene: NA
V gene: TRBV29-1
clone size: few

CDR3 DNA: TGTGCCAGTAGTATAAGGAGCGAATGGGAAGCTTTCTTT
CDR3 protein: CASSIRSEWEAFF
J gene: TRBJ1-1
D gene: NA
V gene: TRBV19
clone size: NA

CDR3 DNA: TGTGCCAGCAGTCACCTCGGGGGAGAAGGCACAGATACGCAGTATTTT
CDR3 protein: CASSHLGGEGTDTQYF
J gene: TRBJ2-3
D gene: NA
V gene: TRBV4-2
clone size: once

CDR3 DNA: TGTGCCAGCAGTTGGGGGGGGACCGAAAACATTCAGTACTTC
CDR3 protein: CASSWGGTENIQYF
J gene: TRBJ2-4
D gene: TRBD2
V gene: TRBV6-5
clone size: NA

CDR3 DNA: TGCAGCGTCCTGGTGGGGAACATTCAGTACTTC
CDR3 protein: CSVLVGNIQYF
J gene: TRBJ2-4
D gene: NA
V gene: TRBV29-1
clone size: NA

CDR3 DNA: TGTGCCAGCCAAGAACGGGGACTAGCGGCCTACAATGAGCAGTTCTTC
CDR3 protein: CASQERGLAAYNEQFF
J gene: TRBJ2-1
D gene: TRBD2
V gene: TRBV13
clone size: NA

CDR3 DNA: TGCGCCAGCAGCTTGGCGGGCAGCACCGGGGAGCTGTTTTTT
CDR3 protein: CASSLAGSTGELFF
J gene: TRBJ2-2
D gene: NA
V gene: TRBV5-1
clone size: NA

CDR3 DNA: TGTGCCAGCACCACCTCGGGAAACTACAATGAGCAGTTCTTC
CDR3 protein: CASTTSGNYNEQFF
J gene: TRBJ2-1
D gene: NA
V gene: TRBV9
clone size: few

CDR3 DNA: TGCAGTCGTGACCGATACACTGAAGCTTTCTTT
CDR3 protein: CSRDRYTEAFF
J gene: TRBJ1-1
D gene: NA
V gene: TRBV20-1
clone size: NA

CDR3 DNA: TGTGCCAGTAGTATAGTTGGGGGAGGGTCTTGGGATGAGCAGTTCTTC
CDR3 protein: CASSIVGGGSWDEQFF
J gene: TRBJ2-1
D gene: TRBD2
V gene: TRBV19
clone size: NA

CDR3 DNA: TGCGCCAGCGCCCAAGGCCAAGCGGGAGACCACGAGCAGTACTTC
CDR3 protein: CASAQGQAGDHEQYF
J gene: TRBJ2-7
D gene: TRBD2
V gene: TRBV4-1
clone size: NA

CDR3 DNA: TGTGCCAGCAGTGAAGGTAGCGGGGGCACAGATACGCAGTATTTT
CDR3 protein: CASSEGSGGTDTQYF
J gene: TRBJ2-3
D gene: TRBD2
V gene: TRBV6-4
clone size: NA

CDR3 DNA: TGTGCCAGCAGTTACATCAAATCGGGGTACGACTATGGCTACACCTTC
CDR3 protein: CASSYIKSGYDYGYTF
J gene: TRBJ1-2
D gene: NA
V gene: TRBV6-6
clone size: NA

CDR3 DNA: TGTGCCAGCACCGCAAAAGGGTCTGGCCGCGTGACCCAGTACTTC
CDR3 protein: CASTAKGSGRVTQYF
J gene: TRBJ2-5
D gene: NA
V gene: TRBV7-8
clone size: once

CDR3 DNA: TGTGCCAGCAGCTTAGGACAGGGCAAACCGTCGACAGATACGCAGTATTTT
CDR3 protein: CASSLGQGKPSTDTQYF
J gene: TRBJ2-3
D gene: TRBD1
V gene: TRBV11-3
clone size: once

CDR3 DNA: TGTGCCAGTAAGGATCATATGGGAGGAGGTCAGCCCCAGCATTTT
CDR3 protein: CASKDHMGGGQPQHF
J gene: TRBJ1-5
D gene: NA
V gene: TRBV19
clone size: NA

CDR3 DNA: TGTGCCAGCAGCTTACTACCGGGAGCATACGAGCAGTACTTC
CDR3 protein: CASSLLPGAYEQYF
J gene: TRBJ2-7
D gene: NA
V gene: TRBV7-3
clone size: few

CDR3 DNA: TGTGCCAGCAGTCCCGGGACAGGGGACTACGAGCAGTACTTC
CDR3 protein: CASSPGTGDYEQYF
J gene: TRBJ2-7
D gene: TRBD1
V gene: TRBV6-6
clone size: once

CDR3 DNA: TGTGCCAGCAGAGAGACTGGTCGGGAAAAACTGTTTTTT
CDR3 protein: CASRETGREKLFF
J gene: TRBJ1-4
D gene: NA
V gene: TRBV2
clone size: NA

CDR3 DNA: TGTGCCAGCAGTTTTGGGGGGCCCTACGGCGAGCAGTACTTC
CDR3 protein: CASSFGGPYGEQYF
J gene: TRBJ2-7
D gene: NA
V gene: TRBV27
clone size: NA

CDR3 DNA: TGTGCCAGCAGTGAAGGGTCAGGCAATCAGCCCCAGCATTTT
CDR3 protein: CASSEGSGNQPQHF
J gene: TRBJ1-5
D gene: NA
V gene: TRBV6-1
clone size: NA

CDR3 DNA: TGTGCCAGCAGCTTACACAGGGTAGGTCAGCCCCAGCATTTT
CDR3 protein: CASSLHRVGQPQHF
J gene: TRBJ1-5
D gene: NA
V gene: TRBV5-5
clone size: NA

CDR3 DNA: TGCGCCAGCAGCCGCACCCCCACTAGCTCCTACAATGAGCAGTTCTTC
CDR3 protein: CASSRTPTSSYNEQFF
J gene: TRBJ2-1
D gene: NA
V gene: TRBV4-3
clone size: NA

CDR3 DNA: TGTGCCAGCAGCTTATCCTCTGTAGACACTGCGCAGTATTTT
CDR3 protein: CASSLSSVDTAQYF
J gene: TRBJ2-3
D gene: NA
V gene: TRBV7-9
clone size: NA

CDR3 DNA: TGCGCCAGCAGCGGCAGGGGTGGAAACTATGGCTACACCTTC
CDR3 protein: CASSGRGGNYGYTF
J gene: TRBJ1-2
D gene: NA
V gene: TRBV4-1
clone size: NA

CDR3 DNA: TGTGCCAGCAGACAGGGTGGCACTGAAGCTTTCTTT
CDR3 protein: CASRQGGTEAFF
J gene: TRBJ1-1
D gene: NA
V gene: TRBV27
clone size: NA

CDR3 DNA: TGTGCCAGCAGTCAAGCCGGGAATCGGTACGAGCAGTACTTC
CDR3 protein: CASSQAGNRYEQYF
J gene: TRBJ2-7
D gene: NA
V gene: TRBV28
clone size: medium-sized

CDR3 DNA: TGTGCCAGCAGCCGCGAGGGCAGGGAAAACTATGGCTACACCTTC
CDR3 protein: CASSREGRENYGYTF
J gene: TRBJ1-2
D gene: NA
V gene: TRBV13
clone size: once

CDR3 DNA: TGTGCCAGCAGTCATGGCTCGACCTACGAGCAGTACTTC
CDR3 protein: CASSHGSTYEQYF
J gene: TRBJ2-7
D gene: NA
V gene: TRBV27
clone size: NA

CDR3 DNA: TGTGCCAGAAGTCACACAGATACGCAGTATTTT
CDR3 protein: CARSHTDTQYF
J gene: TRBJ2-3
D gene: NA
V gene: TRBV5-3
clone size: once

CDR3 DNA: TGTGCCAGCAGCGTACCCGAGGGATTCGGGTCTAGCGGCCTCACAGATACGCAGTATTTT
CDR3 protein: CASSVPEGFGSSGLTDTQYF
J gene: TRBJ2-3
D gene: TRBD2
V gene: TRBV9
clone size: NA

CDR3 DNA: TGTGCCAGCAATCAGTTCCGTTCGACACATGAGCAGTTCTTC
CDR3 protein: CASNQFRSTHEQFF
J gene: TRBJ2-1
D gene: NA
V gene: TRBV28
clone size: NA

CDR3 DNA: TGTGCCAGCAGGGACATCTATAGCACAGATACGCAGTATTTT
CDR3 protein: CASRDIYSTDTQYF
J gene: TRBJ2-3
D gene: NA
V gene: TRBV5-5
clone size: NA

CDR3 DNA: TGTGCCAGCAGCCTGAACAGGGGGGATGAAAAACTGTTTTTT
CDR3 protein: CASSLNRGDEKLFF
J gene: TRBJ1-4
D gene: TRBD1
V gene: TRBV5-4
clone size: NA

CDR3 DNA: TGCGCCAGCAGCCACGGACAGGGGTCCAAAAACATTCAGTACTTC
CDR3 protein: CASSHGQGSKNIQYF
J gene: TRBJ2-4
D gene: TRBD1
V gene: TRBV4-3
clone size: NA

CDR3 DNA: TGTGCCAGCAGGGACAGGACTAGCACAGATACGCAGTATTTT
CDR3 protein: CASRDRTSTDTQYF
J gene: TRBJ2-3
D gene: TRBD1
V gene: TRBV6-1
clone size: NA

CDR3 DNA: TGTGCCAGCGGACAAACAGGGGAGGCAAACACCATATATTTT
CDR3 protein: CASGQTGEANTIYF
J gene: TRBJ1-3
D gene: TRBD1
V gene: TRBV6-5
clone size: NA